This entry concerns a single TCR beta chain. Its cognate antigen is unknown. One end of the junction fails to match germline, which may point to a read error. This specimen belongs to a study of cytomegalovirus exposure and HLA in healthy donors. Overall study results and limits: The tendency of first-cohort TCR clusters to co-occur in the 110 or so validation repertoires emerged from a later analysis.

Only in-frame clones appear in the TCRdb table, and some are missing; sequencing was by immunoSEQ multiplex PCR. The table includes 76,000 or so clones, approximately 93% detected once. CDR1 SSHAT and CDR2 FNYEAQ come from the germline V gene (reference sequence). The CDR3 is 13 residues long. The sequenced sample was PBMCs. The receptor was derived from a woman younger than 35 in good health and CMV-seronegative. The chain carries TRBV7-7 and TRBJ2-7; 7 positions agree with TRBD2. CDR3 nucleotides: TGTGCTAGCAGCCCCAGCGGGGAGTACGAGCAGTACTTC. Amino acids: CASSPSGEYEQYF. Drawing the rest from reference TRBV7-7 and TRBJ2-7, the complete variable domain is GAGVSQSPRYKVTKRGQDVTLRCDPISSHATLYWYQQALGQGPEFLTYFNYEAQPDKSGLPSDRFSAERPEGSISTLTIQRTEQRDSAMYRCASSPSGEYEQYFGPGTRLTVT.